This T cell receptor (beta chain) was sequenced in a study of blood T cell repertoires in COVID-19. Looking at the study overall: Both acute and convalescent COVID-19 samples were obtained from the United States, Italy and Spain. T cells, B-cell-depleted T cells, or PBMCs provided the cDNA or gDNA that served as material.

Losses at the gene ends were 3 bases for V and 2 bases for J; bases not matched to a gene: 6. Germline values: CDR1 MDHEN, CDR2 SYDVKM. The CDR3 is made up of 16 amino acids. Authors' processing steps: Nucleated cell counts were estimated from reference gene primer amplification. Using immunoSEQ multiplex PCR, the repertoire was profiled, and TCRdb retains in-frame clones only, with some absent. V, J and clone size reflect that table, while D and trimming were determined from the DNA. This table holds 150,000 or so clones, 75% to 90% found once. Source material: peripheral blood. The receptor was derived from a man older than 75 with acute or convalescent COVID-19. The chain joins TRBV28 to TRBJ2-1; TRBD2 matches 8 bases. For the CDR3, the DNA is TGTGCCAGCAGTTTGAGGCGGGGGGTACCCTACAATGAGCAGTTCTTC. It encodes CASSLRRGVPYNEQFF. Filled out from reference TRBV28 and TRBJ2-1, the complete variable domain reads DVKVTQSSRYLVKRTGEKVFLECVQDMDHENMFWYRQDPGLGLRLIYFSYDVKMKEKGDIPEGYSVSREKKERFSLILESASTNQTSMYLCASSLRRGVPYNEQFFGPGTRLTVL.